This T cell receptor (beta chain) stems from a study of OX40 agonist ivuxolimab in advanced cancers. Clones were read by immunoSEQ multiplex PCR, and TCRdb kept only the in-frame ones, dropping some. The sample records roughly 66,000 clones, roughly four fifths being singletons. This CDR3 has 11 amino acids. V gave up 3 bases and J gave up 10 bases; unmatched junction bases: 4. Germline CDR1 is GTSNPN and CDR2 is SVGIG (reference sequence). This clone was recorded a few times. This chain uses TRBV30 with TRBJ1-1; 8 nucleotides agree with TRBD1. This sequence was found in an adult with an advanced solid tumor such as melanoma, head and neck, liver or kidney cancer. This specimen consisted of CD4+ or CD8+ T cells sorted from blood, obtained in a trial of the OX40 agonist ivuxolimab. For the CDR3, the DNA is TGTGCCTGGAGCTCCACAGGGGGAGCTTTCTTT. Protein: CAWSSTGGAFF.